This T cell receptor beta chain emerged from a study of T cell responses to AZD1222 COVID-19 vaccine. As for this clone: Antigen specificity is unknown.

Study outcomes and limitations: CD4 TCRs linked to vaccination spanned spike, dominating at 160-218 and 743-854. Nearly half of spike-specific TCRs reportedly go after variant regions that carry no mutations. Every sample of the repertoires postdated the peak T cell response.

Germline V gene sequence: CDR1 LGHDT, CDR2 YNNKEL (reference sequence). This CDR3 region has 14 residues. The V gene end was trimmed by 5 bases and the J gene end by 8 bases; junction bases not matched to a gene: 11. Method: immunoSEQ multiplex PCR; TCRdb's copy keeps in-frame clones and lacks some. The data contain about 120,000 clones, about 87% of them singletons. The specimen was peripheral blood, collected on day 0 of AZD1222 vaccination. V gene TRBV3-1 (or the pseudogene TRBV3-2) combines with J gene TRBJ2-7; 8 bases fit TRBD1. The TCR sequence derives from an adult in good health. In DNA form, the CDR3 reads TGTGCCAGCAGCTACTATGGACAGGGTGGGCAGCAGTACTTC. Translation: CASSYYGQGGQQYF.